This TCR beta chain was recorded in a study of CD8+ T cells in alopecia areata. This clone was counted a few times. Its antigen is currently unknown. Following extraction, RNA underwent reverse transcription to cDNA, which served as the sequencing template. Sequencing used immunoSEQ multiplex PCR; TCRdb keeps in-frame clones, though not all of them. The top ten hold roughly 6% of the sample, which has around 80,000 clones, roughly 50% seen once. The V end was cut by 5 bases, the J end by 2 bases, with 18 bases between. The CDR3 extends over 16 amino acids. Per germline, CDR1 MNHEY and CDR2 SMNVEV (reference sequence). Findings of the study overall: Although TCR sharing was seen in mice, sharing across patients was less clear, possibly for HLA-related reasons.

The TCR comes from a human donor with alopecia areata. The chain couples TRBV27 to TRBJ1-2, with D possibly TRBD1 on 6 matching bases. The source material was NKG2D-high CD8+ T cells sorted from blood. CDR3 in amino acids: CASSPALGQPNYGYTF. In DNA, the CDR3 is TGTGCCAGCAGTCCAGCCCTTGGACAGCCCAACTATGGCTACACCTTC.